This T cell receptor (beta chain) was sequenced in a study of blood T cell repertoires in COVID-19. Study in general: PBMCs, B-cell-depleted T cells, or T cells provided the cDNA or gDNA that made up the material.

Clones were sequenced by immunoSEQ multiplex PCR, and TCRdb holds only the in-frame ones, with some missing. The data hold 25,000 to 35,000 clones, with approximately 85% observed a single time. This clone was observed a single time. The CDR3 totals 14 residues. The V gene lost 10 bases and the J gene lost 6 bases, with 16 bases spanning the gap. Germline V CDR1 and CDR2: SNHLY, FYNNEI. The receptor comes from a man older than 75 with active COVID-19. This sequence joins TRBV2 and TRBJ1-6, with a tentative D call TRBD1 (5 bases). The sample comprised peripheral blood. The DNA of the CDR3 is TGTGCCACCACCCCCACAGGAGTTAATTCACCCCTCCACTTT. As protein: CATTPTGVNSPLHF.